This T cell receptor (beta chain) was identified in a study of regulatory T cells in long-lasting Graves disease. As for the study in general: Over 5 years of antithyroid drugs with positive TSH receptor antibodies was taken to mean persistent Graves' disease.

The TCR beta library used iRepertoire HTBI primers with Arm-PCR amplification of CDR3. Each CDR3 protein gets one entry after TCRdb re-called the multiplex PCR reads with MiXCR. The profile shows about 470,000 distinct CDR3 sequences, around 20% of them singletons. The sample's time point: persistent/refractory GD, antithyroid drugs over 5 years with positive TRAb. PBMCs provided the RNA from which the TCR library was made. This clonotype was recorded at least ten times. Its antigen is undetermined. Trimming removed 2 bases from V and 5 bases from J, with 6 bases in between. The CDR3 runs to 13 residues. Broader study findings: TRBV28, TRBJ1-2 and TRBJ2-5 were segments that persistent disease favored.

The rearrangement joins TRBV12-3 or TRBV12-4 to TRBJ1-4, with D unresolved. The source material was peripheral blood mononuclear cells (PBMCs), sampled when the disease was refractory, from a patient treated with antithyroid drugs. This receptor was taken from a female donor with Graves disease. CDR3 DNA sequence: TGTGCCAGCAGTTTATATAGGAATGAAAAACTGTTTTTT. Translated: CASSLYRNEKLFF.